The rows below give T cell receptor beta chains drawn from one sample of a study of cytotoxic CD8 clonotypes in ibrutinib-treated CLL. Sequenced by immunoSEQ multiplex PCR; TCRdb stores in-frame clones only, minus some. Of some 76,000 clones in the sample, approximately 82% were seen once. Sequenced here: PBMCs, sampled after 24 months of ibrutinib treatment. These receptors were collected from a human donor with chronic lymphocytic leukemia. The CDR3 runs from the conserved cysteine through the conserved F or W. The D gene is left open where the match is weak. Some rows mark clone size as missing; the rest say once, few, many or name a class of expanded clone.

v_gene	abundance	j_gene	d_gene	CDR3nt	CDR3aa
TRBV18	.	TRBJ2-5	.	TGTGCCAGCTCACCACGTTCTCCGGAGACCCAGTACTTC	CASSPRSPETQYF
TRBV10-1	.	TRBJ2-2	.	TGCGCCAGCAGGGAACGGTCGCAGGCCGGGGAGCTGTTTTTT	CASRERSQAGELFF
TRBV5-1	.	TRBJ2-3	TRBD2	TGCGCCAGCAGCTTGGAGAGCGGGAGGGTGGATACGCAGTATTTT	CASSLESGRVDTQYF
TRBV5-1	.	TRBJ2-5	.	TGCGCCAGCAGCTTGTGGGGGGCGGAGACCCAGTACTTC	CASSLWGAETQYF
TRBV5-4	once	TRBJ2-7	TRBD1	TGTGCCAGCAGTTCCACTGACAGGGGAGTGTACGAGCAGTACTTC	CASSSTDRGVYEQYF
TRBV28	.	TRBJ1-2	.	TGTGCCAGCAGTTTATTTGGGGGGCCTGGCTATGGCTACACCTTC	CASSLFGGPGYGYTF
TRBV25-1	few	TRBJ2-1	.	TGTGCCAGCAGTCCCCAAGGTAGGGGGGGCTCCTACAATGAGCAGTTCTTC	CASSPQGRGGSYNEQFF
TRBV5-1	.	TRBJ2-7	TRBD1	TGCGCCAGCAGCTTCGACAGGGGGGAATACGAGCAGTACTTC	CASSFDRGEYEQYF
TRBV6-1	.	TRBJ1-3	TRBD1	TGTGCCAGCAGTGAAGCGGGACAGGGATCTGGAAACACCATATATTTT	CASSEAGQGSGNTIYF
TRBV4-2	.	TRBJ1-5	.	TGTGCCAGCAGCCAGGGGGGGACCTATAGCAATCAGCCCCAGCATTTT	CASSQGGTYSNQPQHF
TRBV15	.	TRBJ2-7	.	TGTGCCACCAGCAGAGGACTCAGACTCTACGAGCAGTACTTC	CATSRGLRLYEQYF
TRBV2	.	TRBJ2-5	.	TGTGCCAGCAGGGGGGGGGCGAAGACCCAGTACTTC	CASRGGAKTQYF
TRBV6-1	.	TRBJ2-4	TRBD1	TGTGCCAGTAACCGGGACAGGGGGTACATTCAGTACTTC	CASNRDRGYIQYF
TRBV27	.	TRBJ2-3	.	TGTGCCAGCAGTGATATAGCGGCCACTAGCTGGGGGGATACGCAGTATTTT	CASSDIAATSWGDTQYF
TRBV9	.	TRBJ1-5	.	TGTGCCAGCAGAAGCCCCTCGACAGGACGACGTAGCAATCAGCCCCAGCATTTT	CASRSPSTGRRSNQPQHF
TRBV19	.	TRBJ2-7	TRBD2	TGTGCCAGTACCCCCCGGGGGGTGGCAGGGCCCTACGAGCAGTACTTC	CASTPRGVAGPYEQYF
TRBV9	.	TRBJ2-1	TRBD2	TGTGCCAGCAGCCCCCAGCTAGCGGGAGATGAGCAGTTCTTC	CASSPQLAGDEQFF
TRBV6-1	few	TRBJ2-3	TRBD1	TGTGCCAGCAAAACAGGGGAGATGACAGATACGCAGTATTTT	CASKTGEMTDTQYF
TRBV30	few	TRBJ2-2	.	TGTGCCTGGAGGGGCAGGGGAGACACCGGGGAGCTGTTTTTT	CAWRGRGDTGELFF
TRBV14	.	TRBJ2-1	.	TGTGCCAGCAGCCAAGCTGGGACACCAAACTACAATGAGCAGTTCTTC	CASSQAGTPNYNEQFF
TRBV11-2	.	TRBJ2-7	.	TGTGCCAGCAGCCTCAGGGGTAACCGCTTAGAGCAGTACTTC	CASSLRGNRLEQYF